This is a list of T cell receptor beta chains from one sample in a study of regulatory T cells in long-lasting Graves disease. A single record per CDR3 protein comes from TCRdb applying MiXCR to the multiplex PCR reads. Found here are just over 600,000 distinct CDR3 sequences, 15% to 20% of them singletons; the top ten hold approximately 18%. These data also formed part of another study, on T cells in Graves' hyperthyroidism and ophthalmopathy.

The material sequenced was peripheral blood mononuclear cells (PBMCs), taken at new diagnosis, from a patient treated with antithyroid drugs. These receptors originate from a woman aged 25 to 45 with Graves disease. The CDR3 runs from the conserved cysteine through the conserved F or W. D genes are given only for firm matches. Part of the rows lack a size; the others show once, few, many or a class for expanded clones.

D gene	clone size	V gene	J gene	CDR3 DNA	CDR3 protein
TRBD1	many	TRBV6-1	TRBJ1-5	TGTGCCAGCACCCTTGAGGGACAGGGCCCGGGGCAGCCCCAGCATTTT	CASTLEGQGPGQPQHF
TRBD1	few	TRBV15	TRBJ1-1	TGTGCCACCAGGCCCCCAGGGGGCACTGAAGCTTTCTTT	CATRPPGGTEAFF
.	many	TRBV6-1	TRBJ2-3	TGTGCCAGCACCGAAGAAGCCGATACGCAGTATTTT	CASTEEADTQYF
.	few	TRBV20-1	TRBJ2-1	TGCAGTGCTAGAGTCTTTGATATTCGGACAGTACTATTCAATGAGCAGTTCTTC	CSARVFDIRTVLFNEQFF
TRBD2	many	TRBV11-2	TRBJ2-5	TGTGCCAGCAGCCCGGTTCTAGCGGGGATGACCCAGTACTTC	CASSPVLAGMTQYF
.	many	TRBV2	TRBJ2-7	TGTGCCAGCAGTGAAGAACGGGATTACGAGCAGTACTTC	CASSEERDYEQYF
.	many	TRBV9	TRBJ2-5	TGTGCCAGCAGCAAGGGGGGGGACTCGAAGACCCAGTACTTC	CASSKGGDSKTQYF
.	.	TRBV28	TRBJ2-6	TGTGCCAGCAGCTCCGGGACAGATATCCCTCGGGGGGTCAACGTCCTGACTTTC	CASSSGTDIPRGVNVLTF
.	.	TRBV6-2/TRBV6-3	TRBJ1-5	TGTGCCAGCAGCCCAGGGCGGGGCCCTCGTCAGCCCCAGCATTTT	CASSPGRGPRQPQHF
.	few	TRBV20-1	TRBJ1-6	TGCAGTGCTAGATTGCTAACCTATAATTCACCCCTCCACTTT	CSARLLTYNSPLHF
TRBD2	few	TRBV27	TRBJ2-7	TGTGCCAGCAGCTTACTAGCGGGAAGAACCTACGAGCAGTACTTC	CASSLLAGRTYEQYF
.	.	TRBV9	TRBJ2-3	TGCGCCAGCAGCCTCGCGGCCGCCGCGAGGGGGAAAGATACGCAGTATTTT	CASSLAAAARGKDTQYF
.	many	TRBV7-9	TRBJ2-1	TGTGCCAGCAGCTTCAAGGTGGGGCTACTAGGCGAGCAGTTCTTC	CASSFKVGLLGEQFF
.	many	TRBV10-3	TRBJ1-2	TGTGCCATCAGTGCATCCTATGGCTACACCTTC	CAISASYGYTF
TRBD1	.	TRBV5-6	TRBJ2-3	TGTGCCAGCAGCTTGGGGGGACAGGGGGCAAGAGATACGCAGTATTTT	CASSLGGQGARDTQYF
.	.	TRBV2	TRBJ2-2	TGTGCCAGCAGCGCTGGAGTGAGGAACACCGGGGAGCTGTTTTTT	CASSAGVRNTGELFF
.	few	TRBV18	TRBJ2-1	TGTGCCAGCTCACTCAGTTTACTAGCCTACAATGAGCAGTTCTTC	CASSLSLLAYNEQFF
.	few	TRBV10-3	TRBJ1-3	TGTGCCATCAGTGAAAACCCAGGGAGAGGTAGTAACACCATATATTTT	CAISENPGRGSNTIYF
.	few	TRBV6-5	TRBJ1-6	TGTGCCAGCAGTTACTTTTCCGACAAGGCGGCAAATTCACCCCTCCACTTT	CASSYFSDKAANSPLHF
TRBD2	many	TRBV20-1	TRBJ2-7	TGCAGTGCTATTGATGCGACTAGCGGGAGCTCCTACGAGCAGTACTTC	CSAIDATSGSSYEQYF
TRBD1	.	TRBV11-2	TRBJ2-1	TGTGCCAGCAGCTTCACAGGGGGTTTTATGAACAATGAGCAGTTCTTC	CASSFTGGFMNNEQFF
.	.	TRBV7-2	TRBJ2-2	TGTGCCAGCAGCTTGGGTATCACGGTCGGGGAGCTGTTTTTT	CASSLGITVGELFF
.	many	TRBV28	TRBJ2-2	TGTGCCAGCAGATCAGGGATCATGGAGCTGTTTTTT	CASRSGIMELFF
TRBD2	many	TRBV7-3	TRBJ2-1	TGTGCCAGCAGCCGTATTGGGGGGGGCTCCTACAATGAGCAGTTCTTC	CASSRIGGGSYNEQFF
.	many	TRBV3-1	TRBJ2-1	TGTGCCAGCAGCTTCGGGACATCCAATGAGCAGTTCTTC	CASSFGTSNEQFF
.	few	TRBV5-5	TRBJ2-1	TGTGCCAGCAGCTTAAAGGGACTCCTCTCCTACAATGAGCAGTTCTTC	CASSLKGLLSYNEQFF
TRBD1	many	TRBV5-1	TRBJ2-7	TGCGCCAGCAGCTTGGCCCCAGGGGGCTCCTACGAGCAGTACTTC	CASSLAPGGSYEQYF
TRBD2	.	TRBV29-1	TRBJ2-2	TGCAGCGTAGCTAGCGGGAGCCCCACGAACACCGGGGAGCTGTTTTTT	CSVASGSPTNTGELFF
.	few	TRBV4-2	TRBJ1-3	TGTGCCAGCAGCCAAGTATTTAAGGTTGTCAGGGAAGAATCTGGAAACACCATATATTTT	CASSQVFKVVREESGNTIYF
.	few	TRBV3-1	TRBJ2-2	TGTGCCAGCAGCCAAGATCTAGGCGGTCCGAACACCGGGGAGCTGTTTTTT	CASSQDLGGPNTGELFF
TRBD1	many	TRBV28	TRBJ1-2	TGTGCCAGCAGCTCCGCGGGACAGTTTAGCGACAGGATCGGCTACACCTTC	CASSSAGQFSDRIGYTF
.	many	TRBV3-1	TRBJ1-1	TGTGCCAGCAGCCAACTATCGATGAACACTGAAGCTTTCTTT	CASSQLSMNTEAFF
.	few	TRBV11-2	TRBJ2-7	TGTGCCAGCACCCGTGGGGGGAGGATCTACGAGCAGTACTTC	CASTRGGRIYEQYF
TRBD2	many	TRBV2	TRBJ2-2	TGTGCCAGCAGGCTCTTAGCGGGGAAGCTCGGGGAGCTGTTTTTT	CASRLLAGKLGELFF
.	many	TRBV2	TRBJ2-5	TGTGCCAGCAGTGAGATGGGGGGCGGTTGGGAGACCCAGTACTTC	CASSEMGGGWETQYF
TRBD1	.	TRBV5-6	TRBJ1-1	TGTGCCAGCAGCAAGGACAGGGGTGAAGCTTTCTTT	CASSKDRGEAFF
.	many	TRBV20-1	TRBJ2-7	TGCAGTGCTAGCCTTGGAAGGGAGGTCTACGAGCAGTACTTC	CSASLGREVYEQYF
TRBD2	.	TRBV24-1	TRBJ2-1	TGTGCCACCAGTGACGCCCTAGCGGGAGCCTACAATGAGCAGTTCTTC	CATSDALAGAYNEQFF
TRBD2	few	TRBV12-3/TRBV12-4	TRBJ2-7	TGTGCCAGCAGCCCGGACAGACGGACTAGCGGGAATTCCTACGAGCAGTACTTC	CASSPDRRTSGNSYEQYF
.	many	TRBV19	TRBJ2-7	TGTGCCAGTAGTACTACAGGGTCCCATACCTACGAGCAGTACTTC	CASSTTGSHTYEQYF
.	few	TRBV2	TRBJ1-3	TGTGCCAGCAGTGAGCAAACAGGGAACTCTGGAAACACCATATATTTT	CASSEQTGNSGNTIYF
.	.	TRBV7-9	TRBJ2-5	TGTGCCAGCAGCTTCTTACTGGGTGGGGAGACCCAGTACTTC	CASSFLLGGETQYF
TRBD1	many	TRBV25-1	TRBJ2-7	TGTGCCAGCAGTGATCCCGGGACAGGGGGCGCGGTGCAGTACTTC	CASSDPGTGGAVQYF
.	many	TRBV12-3/TRBV12-4	TRBJ2-5	TGTGCCAGCAGCCAGCTCCCGGAGACCCAGTACTTC	CASSQLPETQYF
TRBD2	many	TRBV28	TRBJ2-1	TGTGCCAGCAGTCCCCGTTCCAGCGGGATCGGTATCCCCTACAATGAGCAGTTCTTC	CASSPRSSGIGIPYNEQFF
.	.	TRBV27	TRBJ2-7	TGTGCCAGCAGTTTTAAGGGGGGCTACGAGCAGTACTTC	CASSFKGGYEQYF
TRBD1	.	TRBV4-1	TRBJ1-5	TGCGCCAGCACCCAATTCACAGGGGCGGGTCAGCCCCAGCATTTT	CASTQFTGAGQPQHF
.	many	TRBV27	TRBJ2-7	TGTGCCAGCAGTTTGAGCGCGGCCTTTTTCTACGAGCAGTACTTC	CASSLSAAFFYEQYF
.	.	TRBV14	TRBJ1-1	TGTGCCAGCAGCCAGGACGGGTGGTTGGCTTTCTTT	CASSQDGWLAFF
.	.	TRBV6-4	TRBJ2-1	TGTGCCAGCAGTGACTCGTCCGACTCCTACAATGAGCAGTTCTTC	CASSDSSDSYNEQFF
.	few	TRBV6-1	TRBJ2-2	TGTGCCAGCAGTGAACAGGGGCACACCGGGGAGCTGTTTTTT	CASSEQGHTGELFF
.	.	TRBV18	TRBJ1-2	TGTGCCAGCTCACCATTACCAAGGATTGACTATGGCTACACCTTC	CASSPLPRIDYGYTF
TRBD1	.	TRBV5-1	TRBJ2-7	TGCGCCAGCAGCTCCTACGGGACAGGGGGCAACGAGCAGTACTTC	CASSSYGTGGNEQYF
TRBD1	.	TRBV4-1	TRBJ1-2	TGCGCCAGCAGCCAGGCCGGGACAGGGGTCTCCAGCTACACCTTC	CASSQAGTGVSSYTF
.	.	TRBV30	TRBJ1-1	TGTGCCTGGAGTGTCCCGACAGTGAACACTGAAGCTTTCTTT	CAWSVPTVNTEAFF
.	few	TRBV7-9	TRBJ1-2	TGTGCCAGCAGCTTAGGGTCTGACTATGGCTACACCTTC	CASSLGSDYGYTF
.	many	TRBV27	TRBJ1-1	TGTGCCAGCAGTTTAGGAATGGGTGCTGAAGCTTTCTTT	CASSLGMGAEAFF
.	many	TRBV28	TRBJ1-2	TGTGCCAGCAGTTACCCTAACTATGGCTACACCTTC	CASSYPNYGYTF
TRBD2	few	TRBV30	TRBJ2-3	TGTGCCTGGAGGGGACTAGAAGCGCAGTATTTT	CAWRGLEAQYF